This T cell receptor (beta chain) emerged from a study of control samples from healthy donors and cancer patients. The CDR3 totals 17 residues. Losses at the gene ends were 1 base for V and 5 bases for J; bases not matched to a gene: 5. Germline V CDR1 and CDR2: SNHLY, FYNNEI. TCRdb's table, derived via immunoSEQ multiplex PCR, lists solely in-frame clones and lacks some. The sample includes 120,000 or so clones, approximately 90% of them seen just once. The receptor was isolated from a woman between 18 and 30 years old in good health. The chain recombines TRBV2 with TRBJ1-6, with 10 bases that match TRBD1. Sequenced material: blood. The CDR3 DNA sequence: TGTGCCAGCAGTGAAGTAGGGGGGACAGGGGATAATTCACCCCTCCACTTT. Protein product: CASSEVGGTGDNSPLHF.